Each of the 4 T cell receptor beta chains below was sequenced from the same sample in a study of T cell changes during pregnancy in multiple sclerosis. The table came from immunoSEQ multiplex PCR; TCRdb's copy has only in-frame clones and leaves some out. The sample comprises tens of thousands of clones, 91% of which are singletons, and approximately 1.5% rests with the top ten. Source: peripheral blood, taken in the third trimester of pregnancy. The source of these receptors is a female donor in good health, enrolled as a control in a pregnancy study.

The chain links TRBV5-8 to TRBJ1-1; possibly TRBD1 for D (5 bases). Trimming cost V 4 bases and J 0 bases, with 7 bases left between them. CDR1 and CDR2 from the germline V gene are SGHTS and YDEGEE. The CDR3 loop spans 13 amino acids. The CDR3 loop reads CASSRQMNTEAFF. CDR3 bases: TGTGCCAGCAGCCGACAGATGAACACTGAAGCTTTCTTT.

CDR3 sequence: CASSYKQDYGYTF. The CDR3 bases are TGTGCCAGCAGTTACAAACAGGACTATGGCTACACCTTC. This chain connects TRBV6-5 to TRBJ1-2; a weak D match, TRBD1 (5 bases). The germline V gene encodes CDR1 MNHEY and CDR2 SVGAGI. V was shortened by 2 bases and J by 3 bases, with 7 bases between the two germline ends. CDR3 length: 13 residues.

The chain couples TRBV5-1 to TRBJ1-6, with TRBD1 identical over 9 bases. V was clipped by 0 bases and J by 6 bases; unmatched bases: 7. CDR3 length equals 17 residues. CDR1 and CDR2 (germline): SGHRS, YFSETQ. The CDR3 coding sequence is TGCGCCAGCAGCTTGGAACAGGGGGCGACTTTTAATTCACCCCTCCACTTT. This sequence encodes CASSLEQGATFNSPLHF. Looking up the rest from reference TRBV5-1 and TRBJ1-6 gives the full variable domain: KAGVTQTPRYLIKTRGQQVTLSCSPISGHRSVSWYQQTPGQGLQFLFEYFSETQRNKGNFPGRFSGRQFSNSRSEMNVSTLELGDSALYLCASSLEQGATFNSPLHFGNGTRLTVT.

The chain uses TRBV6-5 and TRBJ1-6, with TRBD1 as a possible D gene (5 bases). V was trimmed by 0 bases and J by 1 base, leaving 7 bases between them. CDR1 MNHEY and CDR2 SVGAGI come from the germline V gene. The CDR3 covers 16 residues. Here the CDR3 DNA reads TGTGCCAGCAGTTACTCGCGGGGGTCCTATAATTCACCCCTCCACTTT. Translated, it gives CASSYSRGSYNSPLHF.